The rows below give T cell receptor beta chains drawn from one sample of a study of T-cell memory formation after mild COVID-19. TCRdb fed the 5' RACE reads into MiXCR, producing one record per CDR3 protein. The sample consists of over 55,000 distinct CDR3 sequences, 9.5% to 15% of them appearing once. Specimen: PBMCs or a T cell subset sorted from them (not recorded which). The origin of the receptors is a man between 18 and 29 years old who had mild COVID-19 (a few samples of this study predate the infection). Cell type and time point are not known. The CDR3 runs from the conserved cysteine through the conserved F or W. The order of the fields is V gene, CDR3 length, CDR3 protein.

>TRBV9|14
CASSDMVESGTQYF
>TRBV20-1|13
CSATRTGYNEQFF
>TRBV5-1|14
CASKLDPSDTEAFF
>TRBV12-3/TRBV12-4|11
CASSDRGREYF
>TRBV6-2/TRBV6-3|19
CASSYSLRDPVTSEETQYF
>TRBV28|17
CASSATPGAFALPEAFF
>TRBV21-1|14
CASAPTDQNTEAFF
>TRBV11-2|16
CASSKEVGSSYNEQFF
>TRBV19|14
CASSSGLTDREQYF
>TRBV5-1|16
CASSLGQSPTGSPLHF
>TRBV20-1|14
CSASDRINSYEQYF
>TRBV5-4|15
CASSVVLAGQETQYF
>TRBV6-5|23
CASSYSPLAGGPGVERRTDTQYF
>TRBV7-9|18
CASSRDDVWWRGIYEQYF
>TRBV4-2|18
CASSLWGGGHPYQETQYF